This entry lists 10 T cell receptor beta chains sequenced from one sample in a study of beta chain features in type 1 diabetes. Every bit of the isolated RNA underwent reverse transcription, so sequencing read expressed TCRB transcripts. Assay used: immunoSEQ multiplex PCR; TCRdb lists only in-frame clones, some missing. The sample holds some 100,000 clones, approximately 39% seen once. The source material was stem cell memory CD4+ T cells from blood. The receptors originated from a woman between 18 and 29 years old in good health.

This clone has only one observation. The gene calls are TRBV7-2 and TRBJ2-1; D unresolved. V lost 1 base to trimming and J lost 8 bases, with 9 bases between them. CDR3 size: 13 residues. The germline V gene has CDR1 SGHTA and CDR2 FQGNSA. This chain's CDR3 is CASSLEATDEQFF. Here the CDR3 DNA reads TGTGCCAGCAGCTTAGAAGCGACGGATGAGCAGTTCTTC.

This clone was observed a few times. V is TRBV7-6 and J is TRBJ1-3; D uncertain. The CDR3 consists of 16 residues. Germline CDR1 reads SGHVS; CDR2 reads FNYEAQ. Deletions cut 5 bases from V and 0 bases from J, with 14 bases between. The CDR3 spells CASSPRPGHSGNTIYF. In DNA, the CDR3 is TGTGCCAGCAGCCCTCGTCCCGGTCACTCTGGAAACACCATATATTTT.

This chain joins TRBV7-2 and TRBJ2-1; 7 bases match TRBD2. J gave up 12 bases and V 4 bases, and 15 bases lay outside the gene matches. CDR3 length: 15 amino acids. The germline gives CDR1 SGHTA, CDR2 FQGNSA. Written as DNA, the CDR3 is TGTGCCAGCAGCTATAGCGCTAGCGGTTCTTCATCGCAGTTCTTC. It yields the protein CASSYSASGSSSQFF.

V is TRBV6-5 and J is TRBJ1-5; the D gene is possibly TRBD1 (5 bases). The V gene's germline CDR1 is MNHEY and CDR2 SVGAGI. This CDR3 contains 12 residues. Trimming pared 7 bases from V and 5 bases from J, leaving 9 bases between. DNA for the CDR3: TGTGCCAGCAATACAGGAGATCAGCCCCAGCATTTT. It codes for CASNTGDQPQHF.

This clone was found a few times. This sequence joins TRBV6-1 and TRBJ2-5, with 7 bases identical to TRBD1. The J call may be in error: the DNA end matches TRBJ2-7 better. The germline V gene encodes CDR1 MNHNS and CDR2 SASEGT. The CDR3 consists of 13 residues. The CDR3 DNA is TGTGCCAGCAGTTTCGACAGGGCCTACGAGCAGTACTTC. Its protein is CASSFDRAYEQYF.

CDR3 amino acids: CASSFRQTPVPLHSMELWTF. As DNA, the CDR3 is TGCGCCAGCAGCTTCCGACAGACCCCAGTGCCCTTACACTCTATGGAACTGTGGACCTTC. The V call is TRBV5-1, the J call TRBJ1-2; possible D gene TRBD1, 5 bases. The germline V gene has CDR1 SGHRS and CDR2 YFSETQ. V was pared by 2 bases and J by 14 bases, with 40 bases between. This CDR3 comprises 20 residues.

This clone was counted only a few times. The V and J genes are TRBV15 and TRBJ2-1, with 12 positions matching TRBD2. The germline CDR1 and CDR2 sequences are LNHNV and YYDKDF (reference sequence). CDR3 length: 14 residues. V lost 3 bases and J lost 8; bases outside the gene matches: 2. CDR3 coding DNA: TGTGCCACCAGCAGGACTAGCGGGAGACATGAGCAGTTCTTC. Translated: CATSRTSGRHEQFF.

This rearrangement joins TRBV6-6 to TRBJ2-5; D is uncertain. Per the germline V gene, CDR1 is MNHNY and CDR2 is SVGAGI (reference sequence). V dropped 6 bases and J dropped 2 bases, with 4 bases sitting between them. The CDR3 length is 11 residues. The CDR3 region has the DNA TGTGCCAGCAGCCCTCAAGAGACCCAGTACTTC. This codes for CASSPQETQYF.

The chain joins TRBV21-1 to TRBJ1-1. TRBV21-1 is an annotated pseudogene. CDR3 length equals 13 residues. In nucleotides, the CDR3 is TGTGCCAGCAGACCCGGGGGGGAGACTGAAGCTTTCTTT. It codes for CASRPGGETEAFF.

The V call is TRBV7-9, the J call TRBJ1-1, with 7 bases identical to TRBD1. Germline V gene data show CDR1 as SEHNR and CDR2 as FQNEAQ (reference sequence). Trimming cost V 5 bases and J 3 bases; bases outside gene matches: 9. There are 15 residues in the CDR3. In DNA, the CDR3 is TGTGCCAGCAGCCTGACAGGGCTGGGGGACACTGAAGCTTTCTTT. Protein product: CASSLTGLGDTEAFF.